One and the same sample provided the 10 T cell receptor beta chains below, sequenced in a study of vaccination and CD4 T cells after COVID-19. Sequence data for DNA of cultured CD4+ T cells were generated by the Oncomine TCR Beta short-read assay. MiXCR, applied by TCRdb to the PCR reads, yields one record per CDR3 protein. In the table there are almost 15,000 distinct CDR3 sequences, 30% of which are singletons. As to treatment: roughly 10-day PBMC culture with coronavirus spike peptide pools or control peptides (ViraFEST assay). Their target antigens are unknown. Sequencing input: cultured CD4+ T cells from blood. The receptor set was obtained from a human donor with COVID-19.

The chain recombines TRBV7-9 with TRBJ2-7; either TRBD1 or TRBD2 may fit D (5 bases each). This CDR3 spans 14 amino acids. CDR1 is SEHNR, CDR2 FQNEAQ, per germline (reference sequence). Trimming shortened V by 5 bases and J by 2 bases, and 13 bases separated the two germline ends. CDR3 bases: TGTGCCAGCAGCGCCCGGGACCAAGCCTACGAGCAGTACTTC. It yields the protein CASSARDQAYEQYF.

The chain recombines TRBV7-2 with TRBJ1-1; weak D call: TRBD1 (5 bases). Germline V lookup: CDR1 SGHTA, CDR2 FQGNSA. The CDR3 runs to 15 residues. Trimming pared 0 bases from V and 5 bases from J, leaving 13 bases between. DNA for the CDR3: TGTGCCAGCAGCTTAGCGCTCGGGGGGGGTACTGAAGCTTTCTTT. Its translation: CASSLALGGGTEAFF. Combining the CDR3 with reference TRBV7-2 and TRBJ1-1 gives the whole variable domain GAGVSQSPSNKVTEKGKDVELRCDPISGHTALYWYRQSLGQGLEFLIYFQGNSAPDKSGLPSDRFSAERTGGSVSTLTIQRTQQEDSAVYLCASSLALGGGTEAFFGQGTRLTVV.

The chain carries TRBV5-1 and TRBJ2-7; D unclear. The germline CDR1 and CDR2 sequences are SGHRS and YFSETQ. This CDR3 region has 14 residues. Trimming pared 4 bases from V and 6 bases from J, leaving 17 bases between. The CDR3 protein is CASSQSSVSGEQYF. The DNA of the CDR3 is TGCGCCAGCAGCCAGTCCTCCGTGTCCGGCGAGCAGTACTTC.

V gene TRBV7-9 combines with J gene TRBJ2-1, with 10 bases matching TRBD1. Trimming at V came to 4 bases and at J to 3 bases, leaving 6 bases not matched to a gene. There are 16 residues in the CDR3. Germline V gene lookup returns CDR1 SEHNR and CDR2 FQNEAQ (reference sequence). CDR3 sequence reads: CASSSDRTGGYNEQFF. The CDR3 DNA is TGTGCCAGCAGCTCAGACCGGACAGGGGGCTACAATGAGCAGTTCTTC.

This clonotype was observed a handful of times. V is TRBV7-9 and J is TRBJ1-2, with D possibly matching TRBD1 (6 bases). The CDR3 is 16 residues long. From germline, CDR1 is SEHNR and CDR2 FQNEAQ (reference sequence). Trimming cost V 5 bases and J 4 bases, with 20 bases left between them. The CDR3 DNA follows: TGTGCCAGCAGCCCTGCAGCTACTACAGGGATCTATGGCTACACCTTC. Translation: CASSPAATTGIYGYTF. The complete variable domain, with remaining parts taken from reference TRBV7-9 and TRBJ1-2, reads DTGVSQNPRHKITKRGQNVTFRCDPISEHNRLYWYRQTLGQGPEFLTYFQNEAQLEKSRLLSDRFSAERPKGSFSTLEIQRTEQGDSAMYLCASSPAATTGIYGYTFGSGTRLTVV.

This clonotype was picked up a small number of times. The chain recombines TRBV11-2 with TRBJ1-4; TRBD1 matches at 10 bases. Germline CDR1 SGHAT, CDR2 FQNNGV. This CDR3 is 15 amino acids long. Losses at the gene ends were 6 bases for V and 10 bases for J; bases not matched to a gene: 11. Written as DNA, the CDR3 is TGTGCCAGCAGATCTCCGACAGGGGGCGGAGGAAAACTGTTTTTT. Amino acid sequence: CASRSPTGGGGKLFF.

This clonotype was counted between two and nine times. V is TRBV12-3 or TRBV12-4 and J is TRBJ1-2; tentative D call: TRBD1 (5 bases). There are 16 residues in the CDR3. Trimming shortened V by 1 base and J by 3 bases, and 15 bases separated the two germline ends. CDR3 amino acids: CASSLEDRVGYYGYTF. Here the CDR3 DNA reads TGTGCCAGCAGTTTAGAAGACAGAGTAGGTTACTATGGCTACACCTTC.

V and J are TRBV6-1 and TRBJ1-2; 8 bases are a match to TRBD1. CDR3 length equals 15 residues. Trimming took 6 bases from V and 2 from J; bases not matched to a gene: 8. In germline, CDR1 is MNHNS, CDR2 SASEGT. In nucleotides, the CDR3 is TGTGCCAGCAGGGTAGGCAGGGGGCTGAACTATGGCTACACCTTC. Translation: CASRVGRGLNYGYTF.

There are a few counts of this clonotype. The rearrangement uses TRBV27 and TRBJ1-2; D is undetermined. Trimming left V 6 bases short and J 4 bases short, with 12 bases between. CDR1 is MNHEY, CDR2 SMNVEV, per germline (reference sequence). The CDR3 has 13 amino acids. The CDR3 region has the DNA TGTGCCAGCAGGGCTACAAGTACCTATGGCTACACCTTC. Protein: CASRATSTYGYTF.

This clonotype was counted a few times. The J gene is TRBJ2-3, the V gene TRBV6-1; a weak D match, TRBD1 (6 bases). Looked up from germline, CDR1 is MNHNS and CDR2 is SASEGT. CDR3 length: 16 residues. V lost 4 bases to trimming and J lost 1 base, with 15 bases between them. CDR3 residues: CASSARQARRTDTQYF. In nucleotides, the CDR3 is TGTGCCAGCAGTGCCCGACAGGCCCGACGCACAGATACGCAGTATTTT.